These 24 T cell receptor beta chains came from one sample sequenced in a study of blood T cell repertoires in COVID-19 (dated by TCRdb to about 2020). Preparation of the library involved the immunoSEQ multiplex PCR assay. Here the immuneACCESS table is served through TCRdb, limited to in-frame sequences with V and J called. Missing clones are a known gap in these copies; in checked studies unresolved V genes cover under half, and the rest lacks a known reason. A total of about 81,000 clones appear in this sample, around 90% of them only once. Roughly 5% of the sample goes to the ten largest clones. The sample consisted of peripheral blood. These receptors came from a woman aged 80 or over with acute or convalescent COVID-19.

The rearrangement links TRBV9 to TRBJ2-5, with 8 bases that match TRBD2. The CDR3 extends over 15 amino acids. The V gene's germline CDR1 is SGDLS and CDR2 YYNGEE. The V and J ends lost 4 bases and 2 bases, in that order; junction bases with no gene match: 7. The CDR3 here is CASSLGGGRQETQYF. The CDR3 nucleotides are TGTGCCAGCAGCCTGGGCGGGGGGCGACAAGAGACCCAGTACTTC.

The chain links TRBV5-1 to TRBJ2-1; 8 bases fit TRBD1. J lost 3 bases, V lost 0 bases, and 14 bases had no gene match. The germline V gene encodes CDR1 SGHRS and CDR2 YFSETQ. The length of the CDR3 is 19 residues. The CDR3: CASSLVLFSVGQGYNEQFF. CDR3 bases: TGCGCCAGCAGCTTGGTGCTCTTTTCCGTCGGACAGGGCTACAATGAGCAGTTCTTC. The whole variable domain, remainder taken from reference TRBV5-1 and TRBJ2-1, is KAGVTQTPRYLIKTRGQQVTLSCSPISGHRSVSWYQQTPGQGLQFLFEYFSETQRNKGNFPGRFSGRQFSNSRSEMNVSTLELGDSALYLCASSLVLFSVGQGYNEQFFGPGTRLTVL.

This chain uses TRBV18 with TRBJ1-4, with 11 bases identical to TRBD1. The germline V gene has CDR1 KGHSH and CDR2 LQKENI. This CDR3 is built from 16 residues. Trimming took 3 bases from V and 7 from J; bases not matched to a gene: 7. The CDR3 DNA follows: TGTGCCAGCTCACCCCTAACCGGGACAGGGGGTGAAAAACTGTTTTTT. It is translated as CASSPLTGTGGEKLFF.

The genes are TRBV10-3 and TRBJ1-5, with D possibly TRBD1 on 6 matching bases. There are 14 residues in the CDR3. V was cut by 6 bases and J by 4 bases, with 13 bases left in between. Per the germline V gene, CDR1 is ENHRY and CDR2 is SYGVKD. The DNA of the CDR3 is TGTGCCATCAGCGAGGGGGGGTTAAATCAGCCCCAGCATTTT. It yields the protein CAISEGGLNQPQHF.

The chain carries TRBV7-9 and TRBJ1-4; D not certain. The CDR3 is 13 amino acids. With 5 bases removed from V and 4 bases from J, the gap between germline ends came to 8 bases. CDR1 and CDR2 from the germline V gene are SEHNR and FQNEAQ (reference sequence). The CDR3 DNA reads as TGTGCCAGCAGCGCTTCTAATAATGAAAAACTGTTTTTT. Residues: CASSASNNEKLFF.

This chain connects TRBV5-6 to TRBJ2-7, with 7 positions matching TRBD2. The CDR3 has 15 amino acids. After removal of 1 base from V and 0 bases from J, the junction contained 4 bases not matched to a gene. The V gene's germline CDR1 is SGHDT and CDR2 YYEEEE. The DNA of the CDR3 is TGTGCCAGCAGCTTGCCGGGGGGAAGCTCCTACGAGCAGTACTTC. Amino acids: CASSLPGGSSYEQYF.

The J gene is TRBJ1-1, the V gene TRBV18; possibly TRBD1 for D (5 bases). V was clipped by 3 bases and J by 0 bases, with 8 bases between them. The CDR3 consists of 14 residues. Germline CDR1 KGHSH, CDR2 LQKENI. CDR3 sequence: CASSPRQMNTEAFF. Here the CDR3 DNA reads TGTGCCAGCTCACCCAGACAGATGAACACTGAAGCTTTCTTT.

The rearrangement links TRBV6-5 to TRBJ1-2, with D perhaps TRBD1 (5 bases). V lost 0 bases and J lost 5, with 13 bases in between. The germline V gene encodes CDR1 MNHEY and CDR2 SVGAGI. The CDR3 runs to 15 residues. CDR3 sequence: CASSYSAGKGYGYTF. In DNA form, the CDR3 reads TGTGCCAGCAGTTACTCGGCAGGGAAAGGATATGGCTACACCTTC.

The chain couples TRBV19 to TRBJ1-2; 8 bases map to TRBD1. Germline CDR1 LNHDA, CDR2 SQIVND (reference sequence). The length of the CDR3 is 11 residues. V lost 4 bases, J lost 9 bases, and 1 base stayed unmatched. CDR3 in amino acids: CASSRQGSYTF. In DNA, the CDR3 is TGTGCCAGTAGTAGACAGGGGAGCTACACCTTC.

The rearrangement links TRBV19 to TRBJ1-1; 8 bases match TRBD1. The V gene's germline CDR1 is LNHDA and CDR2 SQIVND (reference sequence). This CDR3 is built from 15 residues. After removal of 3 bases from V and 4 bases from J, the junction contained 7 bases not matched to a gene. Here the CDR3 DNA reads TGTGCCAGTAGTATTCGGACAGGGAGGTCCACTGAAGCTTTCTTT. Translation: CASSIRTGRSTEAFF.

V is TRBV5-1 and J is TRBJ1-3; 7 bases are a match to TRBD1. Germline-derived CDR1 and CDR2 are SGHRS and YFSETQ. The CDR3 spans 16 residues. The V gene end was trimmed by 4 bases and the J gene end by 2 bases; junction bases not matched to a gene: 9. CDR3 DNA sequence: TGCGCCAGCAGCCCGGAGACAGGGCCGACTGGAAACACCATATATTTT. It yields the protein CASSPETGPTGNTIYF.

The V call is TRBV7-9, the J call TRBJ2-5; D is uncertain. The germline V gene has CDR1 SEHNR and CDR2 FQNEAQ (reference sequence). The CDR3 sequence is 14 residues long. The ends were cut back, 1 base at V and 4 bases at J, with 10 bases in the middle. In DNA form, the CDR3 reads TGTGCCAGCAGCTTAGGCGGCCAACGAGAGACCCAGTACTTC. Translated, it gives CASSLGGQRETQYF.

This chain's CDR3 is CASSISDSAGNTIYF. CDR3 sequence (DNA): TGTGCCAGTAGTATTTCTGACAGCGCTGGAAACACCATATATTTT. This chain uses TRBV19 with TRBJ1-3; possible D gene TRBD1, 5 bases. Germline CDR1 reads LNHDA; CDR2 reads SQIVND (reference sequence). This CDR3 contains 15 residues. The V and J ends lost 3 bases and 2 bases respectively, with 11 bases between them.

The V and J genes are TRBV28 and TRBJ1-1, with D perhaps TRBD1 (6 bases). Per germline, CDR1 MDHEN and CDR2 SYDVKM. The CDR3 consists of 13 residues. Trimming cost V 2 bases and J 7 bases, with 11 bases left between them. In DNA, the CDR3 is TGTGCCAGCAGTTTAGGGGGGGGCGGTGAAGCTTTCTTT. It encodes CASSLGGGGEAFF.

The chain is built from TRBV12-3 or TRBV12-4 and TRBJ2-1, with 10 bases matching TRBD2. The CDR3 contains 12 residues. CDR3 in DNA: TGTGCTTCTAGCGGGAGTTGGGATGAGCAGTTCTTC. It encodes CASSGSWDEQFF.

The V gene is TRBV2, the J gene TRBJ2-3; 12 positions match TRBD2. The CDR3 spans 16 residues. With 4 bases clipped from V and 1 base from J, the junction kept 3 bases outside the gene matches. CDR1 is SNHLY and CDR2 is FYNNEI in the germline V gene. The CDR3 is CASSATSGGRTDTQYF. Written as DNA, the CDR3 is TGTGCCAGCAGTGCCACTAGCGGGGGGCGCACAGATACGCAGTATTTT.

This clone was seen once. The chain joins TRBV5-6 to TRBJ1-1; no clear D. V was trimmed by 3 bases and J by 1 base, leaving 13 bases between them. CDR1 is SGHDT and CDR2 is YYEEEE in the germline V gene. This CDR3 is 15 amino acids long. The chain's CDR3 is CASSSRRGQNTEAFF. CDR3 nucleotides: TGTGCCAGCAGCTCACGGCGGGGTCAGAACACTGAAGCTTTCTTT. Complete variable domain (other parts from reference TRBV5-6 and TRBJ1-1): DAGVTQSPTHLIKTRGQQVTLRCSPKSGHDTVSWYQQALGQGPQFIFQYYEEEERQRGNFPDRFSGHQFPNYSSELNVNALLLGDSALYLCASSSRRGQNTEAFFGQGTRLTVV.

This rearrangement joins TRBV12-5 to TRBJ2-5, with 7 bases fitting TRBD2. This CDR3 comprises 14 residues. The J segment lost 7 bases and the V segment lost 1 base, leaving 6 bases of the junction unmatched. In germline, CDR1 is LGHNT, CDR2 FRNRAP. In DNA, the CDR3 is TGTGCTAGTGGTTTGGGGGCGGGGGAAGTGACCCAGTACTTC. Its translation: CASGLGAGEVTQYF.

The CDR3 here is CASSSGSGTGYGYTF. DNA for the CDR3: TGTGCCAGCAGCTCGGGATCCGGGACAGGCTATGGCTACACCTTC. The V and J genes are TRBV5-5 and TRBJ1-2, with 8 bases fitting TRBD1. The V and J ends lost 3 bases and 4 bases, in that order; junction bases with no gene match: 8. The germline V gene has CDR1 SGHKS and CDR2 YYEKEE (reference sequence). The CDR3 covers 15 residues.

The CDR3 reads CASSESGFYGYTF. The CDR3 DNA sequence: TGTGCCAGCAGTGAATCAGGGTTTTATGGCTACACCTTC. V gene TRBV6-1 combines with J gene TRBJ1-2; D possibly corresponds to TRBD1 (5 bases). Germline V gene lookup returns CDR1 MNHNS and CDR2 SASEGT. V was trimmed by 2 bases and J by 5 bases, leaving 9 bases between them. The CDR3 is made up of 13 amino acids.

The rearrangement links TRBV18 to TRBJ1-4; 11 bases match TRBD1. J was trimmed by 5 bases and V by 3 bases; bases with no gene match: 2. The germline CDR1 and CDR2 sequences are KGHSH and LQKENI. The CDR3 spans 15 residues. The chain's CDR3 is CASSPDRGRNEKLFF. The CDR3 region has the DNA TGTGCCAGCTCACCGGACAGGGGGCGCAATGAAAAACTGTTTTTT. The variable domain in full, with the rest retrieved from reference TRBV18 and TRBJ1-4, is NAGVMQNPRHLVRRRGQEARLRCSPMKGHSHVYWYRQLPEEGLKFMVYLQKENIIDESGMPKERFSAEFPKEGPSILRIQQVVRGDSAAYFCASSPDRGRNEKLFFGSGTQLSVL.

The chain links TRBV27 to TRBJ2-2; TRBD1 matches 9 bases. Germline CDR1 reads MNHEY; CDR2 reads SMNVEV (reference sequence). CDR3 length: 16 residues. Trimming cost V 0 bases and J 5 bases; bases outside gene matches: 4. CDR3 loop: CASSLSYRGHTGELFF. CDR3 sequence (DNA): TGTGCCAGCAGTTTATCGTACAGGGGGCATACCGGGGAGCTGTTTTTT.

The genes are TRBV5-1 and TRBJ2-1; 10 bases line up with TRBD2. The CDR3 loop spans 14 amino acids. Germline assignment: CDR1 SGHRS and CDR2 YFSETQ. V was pared by 4 bases and J by 7 bases, with 5 bases of the junction left unmatched. The CDR3: CASSRGLAENEQFF. The DNA for the CDR3 is TGCGCCAGCAGCCGAGGACTAGCGGAGAATGAGCAGTTCTTC.

The chain carries TRBV6-5 and TRBJ2-7, with TRBD1 identical over 9 bases. Germline CDR1 reads MNHEY; CDR2 reads SVGAGI. This CDR3 has 14 amino acids. Unmatched junction bases numbered 6, after V lost 5 bases and J lost 4 bases. CDR3 in DNA: TGTGCCAGCAGTACCAACAGGGGGCCATACGAGCAGTACTTC. It is translated as CASSTNRGPYEQYF.